This T cell receptor beta chain was retrieved from a study of tumor-infiltrating lymphocytes in primary liver carcinoma. Overall study: Samples yielded about 3.5 to 7.5 million productive TCRbeta reads, similar across tissue types.

Remarks on this clonotype: Antigen specificity is unknown. At one boundary the junction diverges from the germline segment, which might be a read error.

The input was 450 to 500 ng total RNA; TCR beta cDNA was made from it with a constant-region primer. Slightly modified ARM-PCR with three nested multiplex PCR rounds yielded TCR beta libraries. TRBV1-TRBV30 forward primers paired with a C-beta reverse primer were used in the first two PCR rounds, which ran roughly 10 cycles each. TCRdb independently ran MiXCR on the multiplex PCR reads; one entry per CDR3 protein. The sample comprises 40,000 to 45,000 distinct CDR3 sequences, around 72% of which are singletons, and approximately 20% rests with the top ten. CDR3 length: 15 residues. Germline CDR1 is SGHKS and CDR2 is YYEKEE (reference sequence). General study points: Tumor-adjacent and tumor-blood pairs overlapped less than tumor region pairs did. Blood's top-250-clone fraction was significantly lower than that of tumors (p = 0.039).

The approximately 17-34 mg bulk tissue piece was not sorted before simultaneous RNA and DNA extraction. Surgical resection served as treatment for the primary liver carcinoma of these patients. The chain carries TRBV5-5 and TRBJ2-7, with a weak D call TRBD2 (5 bases). Sequenced input: liver tumor tissue from sampling region 2. Regarding subset: tumor region T2, inferior pole. This receptor was identified in a man in his forties with primary liver carcinoma and hepatitis B virus infection. The CDR3 DNA sequence: TGTGCCGGCAGATGGGGAGTGTACTCGTCCTACGAGCGGTACTTC. The encoded protein is CAGRWGVYSSYERYF.